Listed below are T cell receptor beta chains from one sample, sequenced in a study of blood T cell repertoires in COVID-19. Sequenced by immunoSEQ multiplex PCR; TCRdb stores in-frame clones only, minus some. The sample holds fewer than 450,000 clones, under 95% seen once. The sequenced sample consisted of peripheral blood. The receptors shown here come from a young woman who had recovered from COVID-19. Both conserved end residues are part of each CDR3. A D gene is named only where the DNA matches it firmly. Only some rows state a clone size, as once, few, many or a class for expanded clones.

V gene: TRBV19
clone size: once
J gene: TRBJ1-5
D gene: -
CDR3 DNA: TGTGCCAGTAGTATAGCAGGGGGCAATCAGCCCCAGCATTTT
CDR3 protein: CASSIAGGNQPQHF

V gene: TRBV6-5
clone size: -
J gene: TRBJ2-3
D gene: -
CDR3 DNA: TGTGCCAGCACTCCCCCCTCAGATACGCAGTATTTT
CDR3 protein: CASTPPSDTQYF

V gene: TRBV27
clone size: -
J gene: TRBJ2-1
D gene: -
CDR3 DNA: TGTGCCAGCAGTTTATCTGGGGCGAGGTGGGAGGTGTCCTACAATGAGCAGTTCTTC
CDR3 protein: CASSLSGARWEVSYNEQFF

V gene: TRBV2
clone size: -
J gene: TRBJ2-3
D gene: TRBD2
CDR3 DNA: TGTGCCAGCGAACTAGCGGGAGTTGAAGATACGCAGTATTTT
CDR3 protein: CASELAGVEDTQYF

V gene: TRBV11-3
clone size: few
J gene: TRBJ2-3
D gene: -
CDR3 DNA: TGTGCCAGCAGCTTAGGGGGAGTTCACAGAATCACAGATACGCAGTATTTT
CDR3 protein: CASSLGGVHRITDTQYF

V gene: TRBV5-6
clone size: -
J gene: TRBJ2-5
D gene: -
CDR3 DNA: TGTGCCAGCAGCTTGGGCCTAGAGCAAGAGACCCAGTACTTC
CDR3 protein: CASSLGLEQETQYF

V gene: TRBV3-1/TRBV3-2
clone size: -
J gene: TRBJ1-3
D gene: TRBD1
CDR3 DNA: TGTGCCAGCAGCCACAACGACAGGGGCTCTGGAAACACCATATATTTT
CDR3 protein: CASSHNDRGSGNTIYF

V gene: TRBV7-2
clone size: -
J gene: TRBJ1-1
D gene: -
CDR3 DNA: TGTGCCAGCAGCTTGGTAGGGGCAGTCGATTCTGAAGCTTTCTTT
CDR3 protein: CASSLVGAVDSEAFF

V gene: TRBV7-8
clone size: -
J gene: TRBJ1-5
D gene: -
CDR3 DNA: TGTGCCAGCAGCCCTCATTACACGCTAGACCAGCATTTT
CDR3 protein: CASSPHYTLDQHF

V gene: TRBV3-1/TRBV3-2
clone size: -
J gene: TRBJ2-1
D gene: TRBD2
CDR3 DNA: TGTGCCAGCAGCCTGACTAGCCGCAATGAGCAGTTCTTC
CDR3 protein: CASSLTSRNEQFF

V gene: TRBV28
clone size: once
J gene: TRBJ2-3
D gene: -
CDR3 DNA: TGTGCCAGCAGCGAACGACTAAGCGGGACACTCACAGATACGCAGTATTTT
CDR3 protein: CASSERLSGTLTDTQYF

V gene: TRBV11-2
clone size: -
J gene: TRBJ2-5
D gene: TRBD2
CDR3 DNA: TGTGCCAGCAGCTTCTCGGGGCTAGCGGGAGGGGGAGAGACCCAGTACTTC
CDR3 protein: CASSFSGLAGGGETQYF

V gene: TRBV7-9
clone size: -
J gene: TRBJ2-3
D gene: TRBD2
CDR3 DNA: TGTGCCAGCAGCTTCGTCGGGACTAGCGGGAGGGATAGCACAGATACGCAGTATTTT
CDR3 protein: CASSFVGTSGRDSTDTQYF

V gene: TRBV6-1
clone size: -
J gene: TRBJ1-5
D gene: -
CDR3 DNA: TGTGCCAGCAGTGAACTGCCCCAGCATTTT
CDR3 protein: CASSELPQHF

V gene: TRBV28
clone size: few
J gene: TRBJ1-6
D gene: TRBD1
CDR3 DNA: TGTGCCAGCAGTTACGGTGGGACAGCAATAATTTCACCCCTCCACTTT
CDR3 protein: CASSYGGTAIISPLHF

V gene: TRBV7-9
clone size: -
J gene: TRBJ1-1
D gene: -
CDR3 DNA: TGTGCCAGCAGCTTACAGGGAGGTACTGAAGCTTTCTTT
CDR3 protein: CASSLQGGTEAFF

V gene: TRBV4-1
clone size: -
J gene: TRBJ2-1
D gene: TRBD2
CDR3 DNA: TGCGCCAGCAGCCCCAACAGACTAGCGGGAAACAATGAGCAGTTCTTC
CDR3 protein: CASSPNRLAGNNEQFF

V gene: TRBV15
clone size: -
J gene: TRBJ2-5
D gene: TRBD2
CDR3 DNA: TGTGCCACCAGTCCACGGAGCGGGAGTAAAGAGACCCAGTACTTC
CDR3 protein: CATSPRSGSKETQYF

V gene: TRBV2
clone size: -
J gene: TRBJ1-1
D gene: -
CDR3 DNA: TGTGCCAGCAGTGGTGGGGGGGGGACTGAAGCTTTCTTT
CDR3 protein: CASSGGGGTEAFF

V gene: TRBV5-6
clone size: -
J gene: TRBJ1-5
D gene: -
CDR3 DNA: TGTGCCAGCAGCTTGTGGTCGGGAGGAGGGGGTCGTGGGCAGCCCCAGCATTTT
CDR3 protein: CASSLWSGGGGRGQPQHF

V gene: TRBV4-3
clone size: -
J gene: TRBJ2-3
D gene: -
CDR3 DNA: TGCGCCAGCAGCCCCGGGACTGGAGGCACAGATACGCAGTATTTT
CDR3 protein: CASSPGTGGTDTQYF

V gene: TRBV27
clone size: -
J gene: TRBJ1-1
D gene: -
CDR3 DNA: TGTGCCAGCAGACCGACAGGAGTGAACACTGAAGCTTTCTTT
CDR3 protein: CASRPTGVNTEAFF

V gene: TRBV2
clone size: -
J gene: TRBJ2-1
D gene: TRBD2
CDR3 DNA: TGTGCCAGTCGTGCCCCAGGACTAGCGGGAGATAATGAGCAGTTCTTC
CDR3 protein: CASRAPGLAGDNEQFF

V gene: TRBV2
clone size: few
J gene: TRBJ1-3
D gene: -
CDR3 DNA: TGTGCCAGCAGGCAGAGCCTCCGGGTGGATTTT
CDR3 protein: CASRQSLRVDF

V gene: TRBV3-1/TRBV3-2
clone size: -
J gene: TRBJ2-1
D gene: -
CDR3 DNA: TGTGCCAGCAGCCAACCAAGCGGATACAATGAGCAGTTCTTC
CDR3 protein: CASSQPSGYNEQFF

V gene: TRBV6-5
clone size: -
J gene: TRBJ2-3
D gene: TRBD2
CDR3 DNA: TGTGCCAGCAGCCGATGGACTAGCGGCACAGATACGCAGTATTTT
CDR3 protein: CASSRWTSGTDTQYF

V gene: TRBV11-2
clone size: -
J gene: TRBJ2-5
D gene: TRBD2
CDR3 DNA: TGTGCCAGCAGCCCTAGACTAGCGGGAGTAATTCAAGAGACCCAGTACTTC
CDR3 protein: CASSPRLAGVIQETQYF

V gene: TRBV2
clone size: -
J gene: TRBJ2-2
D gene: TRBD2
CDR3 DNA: TGTGCCAGCACAGGACTAGCCCCATTCCTGGGCACCGGGGAGCTGTTTTTT
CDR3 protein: CASTGLAPFLGTGELFF

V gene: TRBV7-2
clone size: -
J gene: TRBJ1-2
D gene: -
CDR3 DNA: TGTGCCAGCAGCTCGGCCTCCCCAAGCGGGGTTGGCTACACCTTC
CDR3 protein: CASSSASPSGVGYTF

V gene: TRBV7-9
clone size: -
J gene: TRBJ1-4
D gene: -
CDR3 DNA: TGTGCCAGCAGCTTCGATACGGGGATAACTAATGAAAAACTGTTTTTT
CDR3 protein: CASSFDTGITNEKLFF

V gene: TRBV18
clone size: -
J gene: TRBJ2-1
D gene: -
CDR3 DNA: TGTGCCAGCTCACTATCCAGCGGAAGCGACAATGAGCAGTTCTTC
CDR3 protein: CASSLSSGSDNEQFF

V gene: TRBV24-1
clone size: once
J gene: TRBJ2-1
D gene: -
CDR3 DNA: TGTGCCACCAGTGATTTATTCGGTGAGCAGTTCTTC
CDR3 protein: CATSDLFGEQFF

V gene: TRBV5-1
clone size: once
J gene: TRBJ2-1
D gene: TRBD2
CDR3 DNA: TGCGCCAGCAGCTTGAGGCTAGCGGTTTCTTATGAGCAGTTCTTC
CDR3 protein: CASSLRLAVSYEQFF

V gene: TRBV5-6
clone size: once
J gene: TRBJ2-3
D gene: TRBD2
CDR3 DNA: TGTGCCAGCAGCGTACTAGCGGGAGTGAGAGATACGCAGTATTTT
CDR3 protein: CASSVLAGVRDTQYF

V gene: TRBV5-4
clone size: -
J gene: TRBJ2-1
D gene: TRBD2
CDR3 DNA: TGTGCCAGCAGCTGGCTGGGTTTGGCGAGCGGGAGAGGCAATGAGCAGTTCTTC
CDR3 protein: CASSWLGLASGRGNEQFF

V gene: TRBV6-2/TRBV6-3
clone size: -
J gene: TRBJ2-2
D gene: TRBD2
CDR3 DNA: TGTGCCAGCAGTCTAAGCGGGAGGAAAACCGGGGAGCTGTTTTTT
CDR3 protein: CASSLSGRKTGELFF

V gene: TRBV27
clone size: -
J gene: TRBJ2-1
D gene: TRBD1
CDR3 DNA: TGTGCCAGCAGTTCCACAGGGGGGCTAGGGAATGAGCAGTTCTTC
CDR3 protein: CASSSTGGLGNEQFF

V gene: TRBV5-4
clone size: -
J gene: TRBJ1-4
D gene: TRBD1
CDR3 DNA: TGTGCCAGCAGCACCGGGACAGTTCGGGCTAATGAAAAACTGTTTTTT
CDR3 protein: CASSTGTVRANEKLFF

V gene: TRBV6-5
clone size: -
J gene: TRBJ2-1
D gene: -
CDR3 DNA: TGTGCCAGCAGCCGCCTTGATACTAGGAATGAGCAGTTCTTC
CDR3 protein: CASSRLDTRNEQFF

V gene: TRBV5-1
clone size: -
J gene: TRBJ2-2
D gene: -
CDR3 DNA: TGCGCCAGCAGCCAGGATTCAATGAACACCGGGGAGCTGTTTTTT
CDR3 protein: CASSQDSMNTGELFF

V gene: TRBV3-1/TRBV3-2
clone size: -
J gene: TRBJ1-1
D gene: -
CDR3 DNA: TGTGCCAGCAGCCAAGATCGGCGGGAAGAGGTCACTGAAGCTTTCTTT
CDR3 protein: CASSQDRREEVTEAFF

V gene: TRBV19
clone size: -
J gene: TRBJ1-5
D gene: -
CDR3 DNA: TGTGCCAGTAGTTTCGGACCAGGAAGGAGGCAGCCCCAGCATTTT
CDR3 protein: CASSFGPGRRQPQHF